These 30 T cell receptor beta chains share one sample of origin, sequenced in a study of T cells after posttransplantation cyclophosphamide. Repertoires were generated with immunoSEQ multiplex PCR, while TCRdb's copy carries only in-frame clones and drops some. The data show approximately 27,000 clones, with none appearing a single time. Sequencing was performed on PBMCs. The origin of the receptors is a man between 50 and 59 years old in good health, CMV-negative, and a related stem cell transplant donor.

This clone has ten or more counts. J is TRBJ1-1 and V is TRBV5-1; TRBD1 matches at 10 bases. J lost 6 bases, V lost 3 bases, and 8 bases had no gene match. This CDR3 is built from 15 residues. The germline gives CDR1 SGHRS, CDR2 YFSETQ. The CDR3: CASSWGTGVLPEAFF. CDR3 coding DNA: TGCGCCAGCAGCTGGGGGACAGGGGTATTGCCTGAAGCTTTCTTT. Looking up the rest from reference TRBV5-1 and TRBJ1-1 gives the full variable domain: KAGVTQTPRYLIKTRGQQVTLSCSPISGHRSVSWYQQTPGQGLQFLFEYFSETQRNKGNFPGRFSGRQFSNSRSEMNVSTLELGDSALYLCASSWGTGVLPEAFFGQGTRLTVV.

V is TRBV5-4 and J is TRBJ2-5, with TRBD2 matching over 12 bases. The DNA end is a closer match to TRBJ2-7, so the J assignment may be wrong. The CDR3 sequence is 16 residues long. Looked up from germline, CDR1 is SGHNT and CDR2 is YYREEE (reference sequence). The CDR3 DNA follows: TGTGCCAGCAGCTTGTTGACTAGCGGGAGATTAGGCGAGCAGTACTTC. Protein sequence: CASSLLTSGRLGEQYF.

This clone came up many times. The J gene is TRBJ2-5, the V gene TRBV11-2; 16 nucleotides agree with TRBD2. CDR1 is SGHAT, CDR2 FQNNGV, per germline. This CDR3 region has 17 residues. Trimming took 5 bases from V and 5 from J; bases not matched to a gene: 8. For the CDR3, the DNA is TGTGCCAGCAGCCTCGGGACTAGCGGGGGGGCCTGGGAGACCCAGTACTTC. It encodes CASSLGTSGGAWETQYF.

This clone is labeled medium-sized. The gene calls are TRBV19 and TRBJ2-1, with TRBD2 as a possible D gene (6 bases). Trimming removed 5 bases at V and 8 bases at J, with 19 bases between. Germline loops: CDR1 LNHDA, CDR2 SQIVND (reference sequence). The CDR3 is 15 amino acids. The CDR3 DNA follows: TGTGCCAGTAGTCCCTTCGCGGGAACCGGCGATGAGCAGTTCTTC. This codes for CASSPFAGTGDEQFF.

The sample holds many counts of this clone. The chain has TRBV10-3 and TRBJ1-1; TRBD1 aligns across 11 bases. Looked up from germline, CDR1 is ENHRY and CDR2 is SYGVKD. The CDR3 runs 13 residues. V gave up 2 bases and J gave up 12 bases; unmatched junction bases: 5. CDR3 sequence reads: CAISEARDRGTFF. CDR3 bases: TGTGCCATCAGTGAGGCTCGGGACAGGGGGACTTTCTTT.

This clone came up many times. CDR3 residues: CASSLAGGLELYQETQYF. CDR3 DNA sequence: TGTGCCAGCAGCTTAGCGGGGGGCCTCGAATTGTACCAAGAGACCCAGTACTTC. The J gene is TRBJ2-5, the V gene TRBV7-3, with TRBD2 matching over 8 bases. The CDR3 runs to 18 residues. Germline-derived CDR1 and CDR2 are SGHTA and FQGTGA. V lost 2 bases and J lost 0; bases outside the gene matches: 11. The full variable domain, its missing parts supplied by reference TRBV7-3 and TRBJ2-5, is GAGVSQTPSNKVTEKGKYVELRCDPISGHTALYWYRQSLGQGPEFLIYFQGTGAADDSGLPNDRFFAVRPEGSVSTLKIQRTERGDSAVYLCASSLAGGLELYQETQYFGPGTRLLVL.

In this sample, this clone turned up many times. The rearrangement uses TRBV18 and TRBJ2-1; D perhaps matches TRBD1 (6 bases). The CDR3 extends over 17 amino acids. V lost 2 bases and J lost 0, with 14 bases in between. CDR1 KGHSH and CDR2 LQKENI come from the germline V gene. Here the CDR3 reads CASSPGGGLSSYNEQFF. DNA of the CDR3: TGTGCCAGCTCACCAGGGGGCGGGTTGAGCTCCTACAATGAGCAGTTCTTC.

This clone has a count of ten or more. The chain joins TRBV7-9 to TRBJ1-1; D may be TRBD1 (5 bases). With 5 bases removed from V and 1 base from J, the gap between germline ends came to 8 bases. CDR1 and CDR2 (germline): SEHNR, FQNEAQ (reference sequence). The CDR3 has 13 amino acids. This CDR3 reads CASSTDRNTEAFF. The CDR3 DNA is TGTGCCAGCAGCACCGACAGGAACACTGAAGCTTTCTTT.

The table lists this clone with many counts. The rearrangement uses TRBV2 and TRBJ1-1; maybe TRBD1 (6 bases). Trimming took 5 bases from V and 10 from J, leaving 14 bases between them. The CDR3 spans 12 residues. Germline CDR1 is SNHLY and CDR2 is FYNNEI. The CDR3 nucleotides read TGTGCCAGCAGTTACAGGGAAGGGCGAGCTTTCTTT. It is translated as CASSYREGRAFF.

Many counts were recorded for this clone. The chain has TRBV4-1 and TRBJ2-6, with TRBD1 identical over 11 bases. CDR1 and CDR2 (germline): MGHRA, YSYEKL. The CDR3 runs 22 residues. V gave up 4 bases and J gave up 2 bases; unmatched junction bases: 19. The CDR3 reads CASSRPGYFRGQGATGANVLTF. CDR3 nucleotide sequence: TGCGCCAGCAGCCGCCCCGGGTACTTCAGAGGACAGGGGGCTACTGGGGCCAACGTCCTGACTTTC.

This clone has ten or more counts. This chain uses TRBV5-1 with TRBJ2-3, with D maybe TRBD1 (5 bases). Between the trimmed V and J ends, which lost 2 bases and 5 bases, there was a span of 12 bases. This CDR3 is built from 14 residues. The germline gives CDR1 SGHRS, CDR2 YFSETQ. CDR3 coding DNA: TGCGCCAGCAGCTTAGCGACAGCCGAAGATACGCAGTATTTT. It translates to CASSLATAEDTQYF.

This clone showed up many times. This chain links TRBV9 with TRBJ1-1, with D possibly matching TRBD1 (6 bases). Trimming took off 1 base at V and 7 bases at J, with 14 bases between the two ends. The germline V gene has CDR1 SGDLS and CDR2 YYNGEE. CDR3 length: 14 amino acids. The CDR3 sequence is CASSVTGSDLEAFF. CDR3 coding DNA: TGTGCCAGCAGCGTAACAGGGTCTGATCTTGAAGCTTTCTTT.

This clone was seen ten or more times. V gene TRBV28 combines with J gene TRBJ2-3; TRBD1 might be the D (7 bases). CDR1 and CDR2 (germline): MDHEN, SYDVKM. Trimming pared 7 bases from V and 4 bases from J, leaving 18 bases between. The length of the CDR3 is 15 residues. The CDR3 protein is CASTSGTRGADTQYF. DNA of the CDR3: TGTGCCAGCACCAGCGGTACCAGGGGGGCAGATACGCAGTATTTT.

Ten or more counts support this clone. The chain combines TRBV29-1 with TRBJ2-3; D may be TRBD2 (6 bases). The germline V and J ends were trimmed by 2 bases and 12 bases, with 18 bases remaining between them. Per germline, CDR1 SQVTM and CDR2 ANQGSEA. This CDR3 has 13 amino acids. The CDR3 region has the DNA TGCAGCGTTGAATCACTCGAGACTAGAGCCCAGTATTTT. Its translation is CSVESLETRAQYF.

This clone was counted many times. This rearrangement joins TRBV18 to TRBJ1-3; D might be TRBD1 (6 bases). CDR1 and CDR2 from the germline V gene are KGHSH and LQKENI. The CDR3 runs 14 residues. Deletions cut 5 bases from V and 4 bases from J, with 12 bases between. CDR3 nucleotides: TGTGCCAGCTCATTACAGGGAACAGGAAACACCATATATTTT. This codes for CASSLQGTGNTIYF. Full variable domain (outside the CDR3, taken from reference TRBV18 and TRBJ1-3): NAGVMQNPRHLVRRRGQEARLRCSPMKGHSHVYWYRQLPEEGLKFMVYLQKENIIDESGMPKERFSAEFPKEGPSILRIQQVVRGDSAAYFCASSLQGTGNTIYFGEGSWLTVV.

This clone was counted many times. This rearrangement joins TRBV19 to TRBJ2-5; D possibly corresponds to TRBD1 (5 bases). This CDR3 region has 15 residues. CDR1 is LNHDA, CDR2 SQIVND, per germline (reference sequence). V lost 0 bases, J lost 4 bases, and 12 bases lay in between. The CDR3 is CASSIDLRGLETQYF. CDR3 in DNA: TGTGCCAGTAGTATAGATTTAAGGGGCCTAGAGACCCAGTACTTC.

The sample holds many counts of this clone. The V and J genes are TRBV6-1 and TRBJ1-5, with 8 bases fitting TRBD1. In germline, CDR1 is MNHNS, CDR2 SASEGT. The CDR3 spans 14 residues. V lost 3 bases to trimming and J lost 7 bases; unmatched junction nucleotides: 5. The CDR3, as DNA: TGTGCCAGCAGTGATCAGGGGGCACAGCAGCCCCAGCATTTT. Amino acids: CASSDQGAQQPQHF.

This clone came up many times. This CDR3 is CSVGYSSTNTGELFF. DNA of the CDR3: TGCAGCGTCGGTTACAGTTCCACGAACACCGGGGAGCTGTTTTTT. The chain links TRBV29-1 to TRBJ2-2, with unresolved D. Trimming stripped 6 bases from V and 0 bases from J, with 14 bases between. The V gene's germline CDR1 is SQVTM and CDR2 ANQGSEA. CDR3 size: 15 residues.

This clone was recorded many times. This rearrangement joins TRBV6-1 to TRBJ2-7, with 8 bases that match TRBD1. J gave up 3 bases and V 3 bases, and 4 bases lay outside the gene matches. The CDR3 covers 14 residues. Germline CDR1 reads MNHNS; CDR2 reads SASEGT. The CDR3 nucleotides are TGTGCCAGCAGTGACGACAGGGGCCGCTACGAGCAGTACTTC. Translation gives CASSDDRGRYEQYF.

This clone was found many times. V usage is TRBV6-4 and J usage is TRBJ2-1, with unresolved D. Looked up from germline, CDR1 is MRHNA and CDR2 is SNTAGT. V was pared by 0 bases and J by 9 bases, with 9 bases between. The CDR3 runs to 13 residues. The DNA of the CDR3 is TGTGCCAGCAGTGACTCCCCGGAGCGTGAGCAGTTCTTC. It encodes CASSDSPEREQFF.

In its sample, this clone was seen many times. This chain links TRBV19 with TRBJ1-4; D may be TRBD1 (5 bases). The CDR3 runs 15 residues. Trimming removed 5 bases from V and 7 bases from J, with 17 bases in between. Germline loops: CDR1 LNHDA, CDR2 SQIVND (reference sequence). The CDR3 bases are TGTGCCAGTAGTCTTACAGGAAAAGTGGGTGAAAAACTGTTTTTT. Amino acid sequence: CASSLTGKVGEKLFF.

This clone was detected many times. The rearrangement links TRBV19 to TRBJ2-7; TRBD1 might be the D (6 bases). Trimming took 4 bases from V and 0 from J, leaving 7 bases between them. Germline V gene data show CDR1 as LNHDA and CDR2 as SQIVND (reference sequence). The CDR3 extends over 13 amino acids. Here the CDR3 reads CASSKTGSYEQYF. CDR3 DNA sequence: TGTGCCAGTAGTAAGACAGGCTCCTACGAGCAGTACTTC.

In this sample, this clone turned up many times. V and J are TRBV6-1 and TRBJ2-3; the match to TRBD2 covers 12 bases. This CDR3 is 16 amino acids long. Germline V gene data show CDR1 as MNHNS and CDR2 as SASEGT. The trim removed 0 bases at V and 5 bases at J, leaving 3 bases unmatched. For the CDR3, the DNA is TGTGCCAGCAGTGAAGCGCCGACTAGCGGGGGAGATACGCAGTATTTT. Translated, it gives CASSEAPTSGGDTQYF.

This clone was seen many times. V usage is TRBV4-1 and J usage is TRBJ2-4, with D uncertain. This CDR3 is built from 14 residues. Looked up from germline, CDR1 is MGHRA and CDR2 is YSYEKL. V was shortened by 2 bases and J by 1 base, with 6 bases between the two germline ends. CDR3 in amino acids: CASSQFSAKNIQYF. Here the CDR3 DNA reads TGCGCCAGCAGCCAATTCTCGGCCAAAAACATTCAGTACTTC.

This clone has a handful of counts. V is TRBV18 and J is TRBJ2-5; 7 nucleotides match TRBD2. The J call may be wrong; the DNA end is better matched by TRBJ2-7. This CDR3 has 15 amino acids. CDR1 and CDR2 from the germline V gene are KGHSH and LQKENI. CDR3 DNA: TGTGCCAGCTCACCGGGAGGGGTAATCAGGTACGAGCAGTACTTC. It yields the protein CASSPGGVIRYEQYF.

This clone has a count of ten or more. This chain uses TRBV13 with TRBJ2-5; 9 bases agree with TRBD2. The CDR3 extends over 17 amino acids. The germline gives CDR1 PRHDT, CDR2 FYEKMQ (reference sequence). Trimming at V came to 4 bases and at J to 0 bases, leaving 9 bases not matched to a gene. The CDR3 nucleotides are TGTGCCAGCAGCTCGAGTGGGGCTAGCGGGAACCAAGAGACCCAGTACTTC. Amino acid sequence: CASSSSGASGNQETQYF.

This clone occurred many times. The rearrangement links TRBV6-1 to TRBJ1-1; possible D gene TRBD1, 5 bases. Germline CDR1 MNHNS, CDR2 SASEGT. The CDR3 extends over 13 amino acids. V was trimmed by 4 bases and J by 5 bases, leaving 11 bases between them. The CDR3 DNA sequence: TGTGCCAGCAGTGCCCAGGGTCGGACTGAAGCTTTCTTT. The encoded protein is CASSAQGRTEAFF.

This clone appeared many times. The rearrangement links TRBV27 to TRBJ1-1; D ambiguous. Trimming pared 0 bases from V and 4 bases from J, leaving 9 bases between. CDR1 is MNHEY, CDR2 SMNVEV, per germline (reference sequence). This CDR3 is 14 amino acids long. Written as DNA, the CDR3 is TGTGCCAGCAGTTTATCCGCAGGTAGCACTGAAGCTTTCTTT. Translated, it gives CASSLSAGSTEAFF.

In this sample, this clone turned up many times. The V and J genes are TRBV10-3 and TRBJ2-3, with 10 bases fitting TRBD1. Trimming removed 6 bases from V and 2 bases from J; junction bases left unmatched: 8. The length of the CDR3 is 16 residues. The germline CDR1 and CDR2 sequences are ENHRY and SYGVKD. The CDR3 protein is CAISYTGTGVTDTQYF. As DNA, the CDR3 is TGTGCCATCAGCTACACCGGGACAGGGGTCACAGATACGCAGTATTTT.

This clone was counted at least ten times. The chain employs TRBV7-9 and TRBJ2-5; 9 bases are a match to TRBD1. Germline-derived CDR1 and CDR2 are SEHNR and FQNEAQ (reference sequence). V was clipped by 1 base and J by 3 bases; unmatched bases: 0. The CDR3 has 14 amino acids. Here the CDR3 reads CASSLGTGEETQYF. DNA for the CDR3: TGTGCCAGCAGCTTAGGGACAGGGGAAGAGACCCAGTACTTC.